This TCR beta chain is drawn from a study of blood T cell repertoires in COVID-19. For the study at large: Spain, Italy and the United States supplied samples that represented acute and convalescent COVID-19. T cells, B-cell-depleted T cells, or PBMCs provided the cDNA or gDNA that served as material.

Germline V gene sequence: CDR1 KGHDR, CDR2 SFDVKD. This CDR3 is built from 16 residues. Trimming took 0 bases from V and 4 from J; bases not matched to a gene: 6. In the authors' methods: Amplifying reference gene primers gave estimates of nucleated cell counts. Some clones are missing from TCRdb's copy, which holds only in-frame ones; the method was immunoSEQ multiplex PCR. D and trimming were read from the DNA, whereas the V and J calls and clone size are those reported in that table. The profile covers roughly 280,000 clones, with approximately 91% appearing a single time and 2% to 2.5% taken by the ten largest.

The sequencing input was peripheral blood. The V gene is TRBV24-1, the J gene TRBJ2-7; 9 bases are a match to TRBD1. The receptor was derived from a man aged 50-59 years with acute or convalescent COVID-19. As DNA, the CDR3 is TGTGCCACCAGTGATTTGAACGGGACAGGGAGGTACGAGCAGTACTTC. Encoded protein: CATSDLNGTGRYEQYF.